The T cell receptor beta chain described here comes from a study of shared clonotypes between healthy human individuals. Across the whole study: Each donor contributed plates that comprised three CD4 naive, three CD4 memory, two CD8 naive and one CD8 memory.

All the donors were Caucasian adults who lived in Nashville, Tennessee. TCRdb's copy holds only in-frame clones and misses some; the assay was immunoSEQ multiplex PCR. The sample gives some 2,400,000 clones, approximately 95% of which show up once; more than 0.1% is in the top ten. Deletions cut 6 bases from V and 1 base from J, with 13 bases between. CDR1 and CDR2 from the germline V gene are SGHRS and YFSETQ. This CDR3 is 14 amino acids long. The receptor comes from a man younger than 35 in good health. This sequence joins TRBV5-1 and TRBJ1-1; tentative D call: TRBD1 (6 bases). Sequencing input: naive CD4+ T cells sorted from blood. Stated subset: CD45RA+ positively selected. In nucleotides, the CDR3 is TGCGCCAGCAACCAGGGGCACCCGAACACTGAAGCTTTCTTT. Translation gives CASNQGHPNTEAFF.